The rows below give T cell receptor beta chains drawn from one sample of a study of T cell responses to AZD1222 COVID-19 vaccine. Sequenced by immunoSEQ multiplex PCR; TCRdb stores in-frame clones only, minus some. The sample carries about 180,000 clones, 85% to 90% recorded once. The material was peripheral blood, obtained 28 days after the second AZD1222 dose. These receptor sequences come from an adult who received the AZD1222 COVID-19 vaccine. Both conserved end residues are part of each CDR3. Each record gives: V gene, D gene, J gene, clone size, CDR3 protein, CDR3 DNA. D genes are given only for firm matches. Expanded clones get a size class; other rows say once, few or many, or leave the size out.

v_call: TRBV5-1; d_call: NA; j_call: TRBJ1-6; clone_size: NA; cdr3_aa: CASSWTDSNSPLHF; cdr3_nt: TGCGCCAGCAGCTGGACCGACAGTAATTCACCCCTCCACTTT
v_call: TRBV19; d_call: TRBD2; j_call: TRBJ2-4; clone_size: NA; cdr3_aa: CASSTTGGSGNIQYF; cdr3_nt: TGTGCCAGTAGTACTACGGGGGGTTCCGGAAACATTCAGTACTTC
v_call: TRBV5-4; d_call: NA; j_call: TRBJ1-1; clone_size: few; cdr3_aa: CASSLAGGGQIAFF; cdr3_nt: TGTGCCAGCAGCTTGGCCGGCGGCGGGCAGATAGCTTTCTTT
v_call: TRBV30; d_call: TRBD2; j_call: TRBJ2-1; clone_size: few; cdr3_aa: CAWRPGLADNEQFF; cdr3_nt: TGTGCCTGGAGACCGGGACTAGCGGACAATGAGCAGTTCTTC
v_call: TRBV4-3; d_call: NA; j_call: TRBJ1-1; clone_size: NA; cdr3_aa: CASSQTGRGTEAFF; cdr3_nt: TGCGCCAGCAGCCAAACAGGGCGGGGGACTGAAGCTTTCTTT
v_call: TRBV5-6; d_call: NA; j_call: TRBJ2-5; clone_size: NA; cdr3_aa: CASSARETQYF; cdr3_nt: TGTGCCAGCAGCGCCCGAGAGACCCAGTACTTC
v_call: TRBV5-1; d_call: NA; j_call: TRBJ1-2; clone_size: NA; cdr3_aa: CASSLDWAGAGYGYTF; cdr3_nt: TGCGCCAGCAGCTTGGATTGGGCGGGGGCTGGCTATGGCTACACCTTC
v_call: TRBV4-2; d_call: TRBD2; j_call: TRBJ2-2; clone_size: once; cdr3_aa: CASSPRLAGTDTGELFF; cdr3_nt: TGTGCCAGCAGCCCCCGACTAGCAGGGACCGACACCGGGGAGCTGTTTTTT
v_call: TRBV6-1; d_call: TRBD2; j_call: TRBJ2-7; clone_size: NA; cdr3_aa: CASSGGLAGGPGEQYF; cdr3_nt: TGTGCCAGCAGTGGAGGACTAGCGGGGGGGCCGGGCGAGCAGTACTTC
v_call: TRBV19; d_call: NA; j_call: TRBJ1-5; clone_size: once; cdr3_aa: CASRAFGQPQHF; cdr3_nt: TGTGCCAGTAGAGCCTTCGGGCAGCCCCAGCATTTT
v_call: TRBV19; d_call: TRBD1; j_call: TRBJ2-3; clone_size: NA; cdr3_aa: CASSRGRTDTQYF; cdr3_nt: TGTGCCAGTAGCAGGGGGCGTACAGATACGCAGTATTTT
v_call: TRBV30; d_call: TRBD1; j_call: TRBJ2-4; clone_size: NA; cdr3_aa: CAWSLGGFVKNIQYF; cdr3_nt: TGTGCCTGGAGTCTAGGGGGCTTCGTCAAAAACATTCAGTACTTC
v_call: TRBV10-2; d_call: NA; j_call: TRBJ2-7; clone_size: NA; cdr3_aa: CASSDPPYEQYF; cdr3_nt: TGCGCCAGCAGTGATCCCCCCTACGAGCAGTACTTC
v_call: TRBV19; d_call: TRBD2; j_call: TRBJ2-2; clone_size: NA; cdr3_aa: CASSIPSGASTGELFF; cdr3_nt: TGTGCCAGTAGTATTCCTAGCGGGGCTTCCACCGGGGAGCTGTTTTTT
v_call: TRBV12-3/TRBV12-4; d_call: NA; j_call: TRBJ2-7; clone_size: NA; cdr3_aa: CASSFQGSYEQYF; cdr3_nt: TGTGCCAGCAGTTTCCAGGGCTCCTACGAGCAGTACTTC
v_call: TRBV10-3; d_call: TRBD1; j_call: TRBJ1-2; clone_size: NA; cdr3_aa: CAISESRDRASGYTF; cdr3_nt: TGTGCCATCAGTGAGTCCCGGGACAGGGCAAGTGGCTACACCTTC
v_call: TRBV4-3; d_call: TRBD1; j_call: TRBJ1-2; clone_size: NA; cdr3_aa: CASSPTGRYGYTF; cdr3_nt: TGCGCCAGCAGCCCGACAGGGCGGTATGGCTACACCTTC
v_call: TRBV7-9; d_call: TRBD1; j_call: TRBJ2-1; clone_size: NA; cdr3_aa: CASSDGTGSDEQFF; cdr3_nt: TGTGCCAGCAGCGACGGGACAGGGAGTGATGAGCAGTTCTTC
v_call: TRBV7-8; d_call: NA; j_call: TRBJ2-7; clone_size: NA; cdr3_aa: CASSRLVSYEQYF; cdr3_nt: TGTGCCAGCAGTCGTCTCGTTTCCTACGAGCAGTACTTC
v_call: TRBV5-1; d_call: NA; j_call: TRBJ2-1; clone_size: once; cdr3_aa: CASSPRQGHNEQFF; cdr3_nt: TGCGCCAGCAGCCCTCGGCAGGGCCACAATGAGCAGTTCTTC
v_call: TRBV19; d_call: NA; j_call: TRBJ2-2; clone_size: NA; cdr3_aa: CASSITEGRELFF; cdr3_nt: TGTGCCAGTAGTATTACCGAGGGCAGAGAGCTGTTTTTT
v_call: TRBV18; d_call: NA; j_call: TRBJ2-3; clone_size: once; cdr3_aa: CASSAQTGINADTQYF; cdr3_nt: TGTGCCAGCTCAGCCCAGACGGGAATTAACGCAGATACGCAGTATTTT
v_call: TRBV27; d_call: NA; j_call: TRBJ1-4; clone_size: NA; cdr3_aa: CASSFSQFNEKLFF; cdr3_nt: TGTGCCAGCAGTTTCTCGCAGTTTAATGAAAAACTGTTTTTT
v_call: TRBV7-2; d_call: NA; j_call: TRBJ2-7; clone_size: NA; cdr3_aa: CASSLDPGPEQYF; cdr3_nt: TGTGCCAGCAGTCTAGACCCAGGTCCCGAGCAGTACTTC
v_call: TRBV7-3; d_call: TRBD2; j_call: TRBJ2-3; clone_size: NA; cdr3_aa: CASSSQRGGLPDTQYF; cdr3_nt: TGTGCCAGCAGCTCTCAGCGGGGGGGCCTCCCAGATACGCAGTATTTT
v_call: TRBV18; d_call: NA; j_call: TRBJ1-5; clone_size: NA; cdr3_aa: CASSPQGNQPQHF; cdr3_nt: TGTGCCAGCTCACCACAGGGGAATCAGCCCCAGCATTTT
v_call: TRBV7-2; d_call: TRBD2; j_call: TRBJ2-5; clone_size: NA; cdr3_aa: CASSLSSGGATQYF; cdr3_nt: TGTGCCAGCAGCTTAAGTAGCGGGGGGGCTACCCAGTACTTC
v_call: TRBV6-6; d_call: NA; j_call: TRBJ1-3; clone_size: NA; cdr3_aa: CASSYLELTAIYF; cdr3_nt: TGTGCCAGCAGTTACTTGGAACTTACGGCCATATATTTT
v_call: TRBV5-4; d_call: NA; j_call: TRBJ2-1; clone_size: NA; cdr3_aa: CASSLVLARGEQFF; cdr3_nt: TGTGCCAGCAGCTTGGTACTAGCCCGAGGTGAGCAGTTCTTC
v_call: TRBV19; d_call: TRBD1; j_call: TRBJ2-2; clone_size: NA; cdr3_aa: CASNGRGLNGELFF; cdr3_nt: TGTGCCAGTAATGGCAGGGGGCTTAACGGGGAGCTGTTTTTT
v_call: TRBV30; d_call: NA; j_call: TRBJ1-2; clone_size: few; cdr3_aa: CARNGLGRDGYTF; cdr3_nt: TGTGCCCGGAATGGGTTGGGGCGTGATGGCTACACCTTC
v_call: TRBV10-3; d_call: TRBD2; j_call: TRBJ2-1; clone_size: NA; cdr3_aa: CAIRAGTSGDEQFF; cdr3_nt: TGTGCCATCAGGGCCGGGACTAGCGGGGATGAGCAGTTCTTC
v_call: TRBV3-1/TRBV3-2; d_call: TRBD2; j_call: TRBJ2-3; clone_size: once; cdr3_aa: CASSPRTSGGDTQYF; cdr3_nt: TGTGCCAGCAGCCCCCGGACTAGCGGGGGTGATACGCAGTATTTT
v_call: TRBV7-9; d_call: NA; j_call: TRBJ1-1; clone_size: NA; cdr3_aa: CASNGGSGGTEAFF; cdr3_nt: TGTGCCAGCAATGGCGGTTCGGGGGGGACTGAAGCTTTCTTT
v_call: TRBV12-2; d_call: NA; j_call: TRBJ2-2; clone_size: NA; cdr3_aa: CASRLGFPAGGTTGELFF; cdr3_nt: TGTGCAAGTCGCTTAGGGTTTCCGGCAGGGGGTACCACCGGGGAGCTGTTTTTT
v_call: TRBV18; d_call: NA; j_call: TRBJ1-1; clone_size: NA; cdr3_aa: CASSRDEWGAEAFF; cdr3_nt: TGTGCCAGCTCACGGGACGAGTGGGGGGCTGAAGCTTTCTTT
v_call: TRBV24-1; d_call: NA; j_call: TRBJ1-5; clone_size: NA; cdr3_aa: CATSDWGARSNQPQHF; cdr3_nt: TGTGCCACCAGTGATTGGGGGGCGCGCAGCAATCAGCCCCAGCATTTT
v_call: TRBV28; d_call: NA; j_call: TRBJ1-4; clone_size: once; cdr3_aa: CASSLPLQLSVKLFF; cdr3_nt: TGTGCCAGCAGTTTACCCCTCCAGCTTTCGGTAAAACTGTTTTTT
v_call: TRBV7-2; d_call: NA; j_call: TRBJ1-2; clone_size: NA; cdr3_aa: CASPIGQGLGDGYTF; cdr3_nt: TGTGCCAGCCCCATCGGGCAGGGGTTGGGGGATGGCTACACCTTC
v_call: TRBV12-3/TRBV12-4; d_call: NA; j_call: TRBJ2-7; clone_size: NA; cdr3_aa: CASTTGSYEQYF; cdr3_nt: TGTGCCAGCACCACAGGGTCCTACGAGCAGTACTTC
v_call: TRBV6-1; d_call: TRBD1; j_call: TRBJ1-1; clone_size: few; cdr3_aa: CASSEILGQKNTEAFF; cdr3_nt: TGTGCCAGCAGCGAAATATTGGGACAGAAGAACACTGAAGCTTTCTTT
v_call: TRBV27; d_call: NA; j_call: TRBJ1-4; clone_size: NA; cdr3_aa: CASSFLGSYEKLFF; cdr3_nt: TGTGCCAGCAGTTTCCTTGGATCCTATGAAAAACTGTTTTTT
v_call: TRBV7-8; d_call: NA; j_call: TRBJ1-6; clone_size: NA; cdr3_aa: CASSLTGTGNSPLHF; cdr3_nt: TGTGCCAGCAGCTTAACGGGAACAGGGAATTCACCCCTCCACTTT
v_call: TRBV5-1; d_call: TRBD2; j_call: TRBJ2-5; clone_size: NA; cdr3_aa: CASSSQAGEGGTQYF; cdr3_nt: TGCGCCAGCAGCTCCCAAGCGGGGGAGGGTGGGACCCAGTACTTC
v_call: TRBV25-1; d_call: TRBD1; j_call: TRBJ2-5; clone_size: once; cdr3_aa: CASSWTGRPVETQYF; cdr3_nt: TGTGCCAGCTCATGGACAGGGAGGCCCGTGGAGACCCAGTACTTC